What follows are 5 T cell receptor beta chains derived from one specimen sequenced in a study of blood T cell repertoires in COVID-19. Clones were read by immunoSEQ multiplex PCR, and TCRdb kept only the in-frame ones, dropping some. Here the sample spans 150,000 or so clones, 86% being singletons. Sequencing input: peripheral blood. The receptors were gathered from a woman aged 55-69 years with acute or convalescent COVID-19.

The V and J genes are TRBV5-5 and TRBJ1-2; 8 positions match TRBD1. The V gene's germline CDR1 is SGHKS and CDR2 YYEKEE (reference sequence). V dropped 3 bases and J dropped 2; count of bases not matched to a gene: 6. This CDR3 region has 15 residues. The CDR3 loop reads CASSSGQGRNYGYTF. Written as DNA, the CDR3 is TGTGCCAGCAGCTCTGGACAGGGAAGAAACTATGGCTACACCTTC.

The chain links TRBV12-3 or TRBV12-4 to TRBJ1-2, with D possibly matching TRBD1 (5 bases). CDR3 size: 13 residues. The V gene lost 6 bases and the J gene lost 6 bases, with 14 bases spanning the gap. CDR3 loop: CASSRGTVDGYTF. CDR3 in DNA: TGTGCCAGCAGCAGAGGGACTGTAGATGGCTACACCTTC.

The DNA of the CDR3 is TGTGCCAGTAGTATCCGCTATAGCAATCAGCCCCAGCATTTT. This sequence encodes CASSIRYSNQPQHF. The rearrangement joins TRBV19 to TRBJ1-5, with D unclear. The V end lost 3 bases, the J end lost 0 bases, and 6 bases lay between the germline ends. Germline V gene lookup returns CDR1 LNHDA and CDR2 SQIVND (reference sequence). This CDR3 region has 14 residues.

This chain joins TRBV19 and TRBJ2-1; 15 bases are shared with TRBD2. CDR1 is LNHDA, CDR2 SQIVND, per germline (reference sequence). V lost 6 bases, J lost 12 bases, and 6 bases stayed unmatched. This CDR3 has 14 amino acids. The CDR3 DNA is TGTGCCAGTAGCGGACTAGCGGGGGGGCTGGGGCAGTTCTTC. Its protein product is CASSGLAGGLGQFF.

This chain's CDR3 is CALGPLGGPSYEQYF. CDR3 sequence (DNA): TGTGCCCTGGGCCCTCTAGGAGGGCCCTCCTACGAGCAGTACTTC. This chain uses TRBV30 with TRBJ2-7; D possibly corresponds to TRBD2 (6 bases). The CDR3 has 15 amino acids. V lost 8 bases and J lost 0, with 20 bases in between. The germline CDR1 and CDR2 sequences are GTSNPN and SVGIG (reference sequence).